The 17 T cell receptor beta chains below all came from one sample that was sequenced in a study of PD-1 blockade in classical Hodgkin lymphoma. Some clones are missing from TCRdb's copy, which holds only in-frame ones; the method was immunoSEQ multiplex PCR. This sample has some 11,000 clones, with around 74% found just once. The time point: cycle 4 day 1 (C4D1), after more than five weeks of nivolumab. Relapses following autologous stem cell transplantation were seen in all patients, with brentuximab vedotin exposure varying. Purification of CD4+ T cells from thawed PBMCs was achieved by magnetic negative selection. This sample comprised CD4+ T cells from blood, obtained before the fourth cycle of nivolumab. Receptors originate from a human donor with classical Hodgkin lymphoma.

V usage is TRBV28 and J usage is TRBJ2-1; 9 bases map to TRBD2. This CDR3 spans 15 amino acids. The junction had 7 bases not matched to a gene; V was cut back by 7 bases and J by 3 bases. From germline, CDR1 is MDHEN and CDR2 SYDVKM. In nucleotides, the CDR3 is TGTGCCAGCACCTCTAGCGGGATCTTCTACAATGAGCAGTTCTTC. Its translation: CASTSSGIFYNEQFF.

DNA of the CDR3: TGTGCCAGCAGCTGGATCGCTGGGGGAGACGGGACTGTAAACATTCAGTACTTC. Amino acids: CASSWIAGGDGTVNIQYF. This chain links TRBV5-6 with TRBJ2-4; D perhaps matches TRBD2 (6 bases). CDR3 length: 18 residues. The germline CDR1 and CDR2 sequences are SGHDT and YYEEEE. V was pared by 3 bases and J by 6 bases, with 25 bases between. Full variable domain (rest looked up from reference TRBV5-6 and TRBJ2-4): DAGVTQSPTHLIKTRGQQVTLRCSPKSGHDTVSWYQQALGQGPQFIFQYYEEEERQRGNFPDRFSGHQFPNYSSELNVNALLLGDSALYLCASSWIAGGDGTVNIQYFGAGTRLSVL.

This clone has a handful of counts. The CDR3 loop reads CASSLGGSNQPQHF. In nucleotides, the CDR3 is TGTGCCAGCAGCTTGGGCGGTAGCAATCAGCCCCAGCATTTT. V usage is TRBV5-6 and J usage is TRBJ1-5; D is uncertain. The germline V gene has CDR1 SGHDT and CDR2 YYEEEE. V lost 0 bases to trimming and J lost 0 bases, with 4 bases between them. The CDR3 extends over 14 amino acids.

This rearrangement joins TRBV28 to TRBJ2-2, with TRBD2 identical over 7 bases. The V segment lost 4 bases and the J segment 4 bases; nucleotides outside the gene matches: 3. The length of the CDR3 is 14 residues. Germline V gene lookup returns CDR1 MDHEN and CDR2 SYDVKM. As DNA, the CDR3 is TGTGCCAGCAGTTACGGGGGGACCACCGGGGAGCTGTTTTTT. This sequence encodes CASSYGGTTGELFF.

V and J are TRBV7-9 and TRBJ1-1, with D possibly TRBD1 on 5 matching bases. This CDR3 region has 16 residues. Trimming took 5 bases from V and 3 from J, leaving 19 bases between them. The germline gives CDR1 SEHNR, CDR2 FQNEAQ (reference sequence). DNA of the CDR3: TGTGCCAGCAGCGGTCGGGGGGAAGGTACTTACACTGAAGCTTTCTTT. Its translation is CASSGRGEGTYTEAFF.

V gene TRBV19 combines with J gene TRBJ1-5; 10 bases fit TRBD1. The ends lost 6 bases at V and 1 base at J; junction bases unmatched: 3. The germline CDR1 and CDR2 sequences are LNHDA and SQIVND (reference sequence). The CDR3 contains 15 residues. In DNA, the CDR3 is TGTGCCAGTAGCCCGGGACAGGGGAGCAATCAGCCCCAGCATTTT. Translating it yields CASSPGQGSNQPQHF.

DNA of the CDR3: TGTGCCAGCAGCGTAGCCTACAGGGGCGAGCAGTACTTC. Encoded protein: CASSVAYRGEQYF. This chain joins TRBV9 and TRBJ2-7; 7 nucleotides line up with TRBD1. From germline, CDR1 is SGDLS and CDR2 YYNGEE. The CDR3 spans 13 residues. Germline trimming cut 0 bases from V and 6 bases from J; bases unmatched to any gene: 3. The complete variable domain, with remaining parts taken from reference TRBV9 and TRBJ2-7, reads DSGVTQTPKHLITATGQRVTLRCSPRSGDLSVYWYQQSLDQGLQFLIQYYNGEERAKGNILERFSAQQFPDLHSELNLSSLELGDSALYFCASSVAYRGEQYFGPGTRLTVT.

The chain uses TRBV6-5 and TRBJ2-3, with 7 positions matching TRBD2. Trimming removed 7 bases from V and 1 base from J; junction bases left unmatched: 8. The CDR3 consists of 15 residues. The germline V gene encodes CDR1 MNHEY and CDR2 SVGAGI. The CDR3 DNA reads TGTGCCAGCACCCCCTATGCGGGAGGCACAGATACGCAGTATTTT. Protein: CASTPYAGGTDTQYF.

The chain is built from TRBV15 and TRBJ2-3, with TRBD1 identical over 11 bases. V was pared by 3 bases and J by 2 bases, with 7 bases of the junction left unmatched. The V gene's germline CDR1 is LNHNV and CDR2 YYDKDF (reference sequence). CDR3 length: 17 residues. The CDR3 nucleotides read TGTGCCACCAGCAGTCGCCCTGGACAGGGGGCCACAGATACGCAGTATTTT. Encoded protein: CATSSRPGQGATDTQYF.

The chain has TRBV5-5 and TRBJ2-4; TRBD2 aligns across 13 bases. Germline loops: CDR1 SGHKS, CDR2 YYEKEE (reference sequence). The CDR3 is made up of 16 amino acids. After removal of 0 bases from V and 8 bases from J, the junction contained 5 bases not matched to a gene. Here the CDR3 DNA reads TGTGCCAGCAGCTTGGCCCGGACTAGCGGGGGAGACATTCAGTACTTC. Protein: CASSLARTSGGDIQYF.

The V call is TRBV11-2, the J call TRBJ1-4; D uncertain. CDR1 and CDR2 (germline): SGHAT, FQNNGV. V was cut by 5 bases and J by 1 base, with 11 bases left in between. The CDR3 consists of 15 residues. CDR3 sequence: CASSRGDLTNEKLFF. The CDR3 region has the DNA TGTGCCAGCAGCCGTGGGGATTTAACTAATGAAAAACTGTTTTTT.

The V gene is TRBV4-1, the J gene TRBJ1-3, with a tentative D call TRBD1 (5 bases). Germline V gives CDR1 MGHRA, CDR2 YSYEKL. Trimming shortened V by 1 base and J by 0 bases, and 19 bases separated the two germline ends. The length of the CDR3 is 19 residues. The CDR3 sequence: CASSQGRLGTDHSGNTIYF. The CDR3 DNA reads TGCGCCAGCAGCCAAGGACGGCTCGGGACGGATCACTCTGGAAACACCATATATTTT.

The V gene is TRBV6-5, the J gene TRBJ1-2; a possible D gene is TRBD1 (5 bases). CDR1 MNHEY and CDR2 SVGAGI come from the germline V gene. This CDR3 is 13 amino acids long. V was clipped by 2 bases and J by 4 bases, with 8 bases between them. The CDR3 DNA reads TGTGCCAGCAGTTACAGCCAGGGCTATGGCTACACCTTC. Its translation is CASSYSQGYGYTF.

This chain joins TRBV10-3 and TRBJ2-1, with 12 positions matching TRBD2. V shed 6 bases and J 7 bases; nucleotides not matched to a gene: 13. Germline CDR1 reads ENHRY; CDR2 reads SYGVKD. The CDR3 sequence is 17 residues long. CDR3 residues: CAISSLQTSGSLNEQFF. CDR3 DNA: TGTGCCATCAGCTCATTACAGACTAGCGGGAGTTTAAATGAGCAGTTCTTC.

The rearrangement uses TRBV19 and TRBJ2-7; 9 positions match TRBD2. The CDR3 has 14 residues. With 3 bases clipped from V and 6 bases from J, the junction kept 6 bases outside the gene matches. Germline V CDR1 and CDR2: LNHDA, SQIVND (reference sequence). CDR3 amino acids: CASSMKSGRPEQYF. The CDR3 DNA is TGTGCCAGTAGTATGAAGAGCGGGAGGCCCGAGCAGTACTTC.

The chain recombines TRBV5-1 with TRBJ2-7; D unresolved. The CDR3 spans 14 residues. Germline V gene sequence: CDR1 SGHRS, CDR2 YFSETQ. The V gene lost 2 bases and the J gene lost 2 bases, with 11 bases spanning the gap. Here the CDR3 DNA reads TGCGCCAGCAGCTTCAAGGGTACCCCCTACGAGCAGTACTTC. Translated: CASSFKGTPYEQYF.

The J gene is TRBJ1-2, the V gene TRBV5-1; D remains ambiguous. The CDR3 sequence is 12 residues long. The V end lost 0 bases, the J end lost 8 bases, and 8 bases lay between the germline ends. Germline CDR1 SGHRS, CDR2 YFSETQ. The CDR3 coding sequence is TGCGCCAGCAGCTTGGGGATTCAAGGCTACACCTTC. Protein sequence: CASSLGIQGYTF.